This entry lists 10 T cell receptor beta chains sequenced from one sample in a study of CD8 T cells in Susac syndrome. Reverse transcription of roughly 0.5 to 1 ug RNA was carried out with random hexamers. A single record per CDR3 protein comes from TCRdb applying MiXCR to the immunoSEQ multiplex PCR reads. The repertoire holds over 130,000 distinct CDR3 sequences, about 95% seen once, with 0.11% in the top ten. Sample: CD4+ T cells from PBMCs. The receptors shown here come from a human donor with multiple sclerosis.

The chain couples TRBV27 to TRBJ1-2, with D uncertain. The germline V gene encodes CDR1 MNHEY and CDR2 SMNVEV (reference sequence). This CDR3 contains 14 residues. V was cut by 6 bases and J by 1 base, with 12 bases left in between. The CDR3 is CASSPAGFNYGYTF. The CDR3 DNA reads TGTGCCAGCAGCCCCGCGGGCTTTAACTATGGCTACACCTTC.

V and J are TRBV20-1 and TRBJ2-5; D is undetermined. Germline lookup yields CDR1 DFQATT and CDR2 SNEGSKA (reference sequence). There are 13 residues in the CDR3. Trimming removed 6 bases from V and 5 bases from J, with 16 bases in between. The chain's CDR3 is CSARAPLGETQYF. As DNA, the CDR3 is TGCAGTGCCCGAGCCCCCCTGGGGGAGACCCAGTACTTC.

In its sample, this clonotype was seen once. This rearrangement joins TRBV7-8 to TRBJ1-5; TRBD1 matches at 8 bases. The ends lost 6 bases at V and 7 bases at J; junction bases unmatched: 8. CDR3 length: 14 amino acids. Germline loops: CDR1 SGHVS, CDR2 FQNEAQ. The chain's CDR3 is CASRLGQGGQPQHF. CDR3 coding DNA: TGTGCCAGCAGACTTGGACAGGGAGGCCAGCCCCAGCATTTT.

This chain connects TRBV12-3 or TRBV12-4 to TRBJ2-7; 14 bases map to TRBD2. The CDR3 runs 15 residues. V shed 6 bases, J shed 5 bases, and the junction held 6 bases outside the gene matches. The CDR3 DNA reads as TGTGCCAGCAGGCCCGGGACTAGCGGGGGTCACGAGCAGTACTTC. It encodes CASRPGTSGGHEQYF.

The V gene is TRBV5-4, the J gene TRBJ2-6; 7 bases are shared with TRBD2. The CDR3 sequence is 16 residues long. V dropped 6 bases and J dropped 0; count of bases not matched to a gene: 6. Germline CDR1 SGHNT, CDR2 YYREEE (reference sequence). The CDR3 loop reads CASKRGSLSGANVLTF. The DNA of the CDR3 is TGTGCCAGCAAGCGGGGTTCCCTCTCTGGGGCCAACGTCCTGACTTTC.

In this sample, this clonotype turned up once. The rearrangement links TRBV27 to TRBJ1-2; TRBD1 matches at 7 bases. Looked up from germline, CDR1 is MNHEY and CDR2 is SMNVEV (reference sequence). The CDR3 consists of 13 residues. Trimming at V came to 5 bases and at J to 4 bases, leaving 4 bases not matched to a gene. The CDR3 sequence is CASSKDRSYGYTF. The CDR3 DNA follows: TGTGCCAGCAGTAAGGACAGGAGCTATGGCTACACCTTC.

This chain links TRBV28 with TRBJ1-1; perhaps TRBD1 as D (5 bases). In germline, CDR1 is MDHEN, CDR2 SYDVKM. V was cut by 6 bases and J by 3 bases, with 14 bases left in between. The CDR3 length is 14 residues. DNA for the CDR3: TGTGCCAGCAGCCTGGGGACTAAACACACTGAAGCTTTCTTT. The encoded protein is CASSLGTKHTEAFF.

This sequence joins TRBV29-1 and TRBJ1-5; perhaps TRBD1 as D (5 bases). The CDR3 covers 12 residues. Germline lookup yields CDR1 SQVTM and CDR2 ANQGSEA. The ends were cut back, 4 bases at V and 6 bases at J, with 10 bases in the middle. Here the CDR3 reads CSVAQGGQPQHF. The CDR3 DNA sequence: TGCAGCGTTGCGCAGGGAGGTCAGCCCCAGCATTTT.

In its sample, this clonotype was seen once. The chain joins TRBV12-3 or TRBV12-4 to TRBJ2-5; TRBD2 agrees at 10 bases. After removal of 2 bases from V and 3 bases from J, the junction contained 9 bases not matched to a gene. The CDR3 sequence is 17 residues long. CDR3 in DNA: TGTGCCAGCAGTTTAAGGGGCAGCGGGAGGGCCAAAGAGACCCAGTACTTC. It yields the protein CASSLRGSGRAKETQYF.

J is TRBJ1-1 and V is TRBV20-1; D is perhaps TRBD1 (5 bases). The V end lost 3 bases, the J end lost 4 bases, and 15 bases lay between the germline ends. The CDR3 has 14 residues. Germline V gene lookup returns CDR1 DFQATT and CDR2 SNEGSKA (reference sequence). The CDR3 nucleotides read TGCAGTGCTAGGACAGATCGGAGCGGCACTGAAGCTTTCTTT. Translated: CSARTDRSGTEAFF.